The T cell receptor beta chain under discussion was sequenced for a study of T cells after posttransplantation cyclophosphamide. Study-level findings and limits: Recipient CMV seropositivity and CMV reactivation strongly tracked TRB clonality. Donor CD8+ memory clones often dominated recipient blood repertoires at later times. Skin or GI-infiltrating T cells shared few TRB sequences with blood.

V lost 4 bases and J lost 4, with 8 bases in between. Germline V gene lookup returns CDR1 MNHEY and CDR2 SVGAGI. CDR3 length equals 13 residues. TCRdb's copy holds only in-frame clones and misses some; the assay was immunoSEQ multiplex PCR. The profile covers roughly 70,000 clones, with 93% appearing a single time and around 3.1% taken by the ten largest. This clone was seen more than once but under ten times. Its specificity is not known. This receptor was obtained from a woman between 25 and 40 years old in good health and a related stem cell transplant donor. The sequencing input was PBMCs. The chain recombines TRBV6-5 with TRBJ1-5; D not resolved. CDR3 loop: CASSLQQNQPQHF. CDR3 coding DNA: TGTGCCAGCAGTTTACAGCAGAATCAGCCCCAGCATTTT.